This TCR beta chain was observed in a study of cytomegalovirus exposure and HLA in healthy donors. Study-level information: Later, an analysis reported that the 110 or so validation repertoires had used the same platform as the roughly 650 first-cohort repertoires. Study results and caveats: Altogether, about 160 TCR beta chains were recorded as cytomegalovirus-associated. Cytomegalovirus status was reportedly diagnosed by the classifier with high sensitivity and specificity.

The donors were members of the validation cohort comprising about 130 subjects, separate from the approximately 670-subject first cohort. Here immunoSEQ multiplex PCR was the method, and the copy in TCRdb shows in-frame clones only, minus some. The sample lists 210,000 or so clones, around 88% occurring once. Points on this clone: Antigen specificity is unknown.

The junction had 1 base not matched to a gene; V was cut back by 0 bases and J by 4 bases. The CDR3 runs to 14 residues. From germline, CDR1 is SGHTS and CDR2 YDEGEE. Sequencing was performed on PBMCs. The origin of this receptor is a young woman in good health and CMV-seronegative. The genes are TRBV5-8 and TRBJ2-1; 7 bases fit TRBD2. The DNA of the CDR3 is TGTGCCAGCAGCTTGGGGGGGGGTTACAATGAGCAGTTCTTC. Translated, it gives CASSLGGGYNEQFF. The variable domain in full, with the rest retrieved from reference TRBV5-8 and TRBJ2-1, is EAGVTQSPTHLIKTRGQQATLRCSPISGHTSVYWYQQALGLGLQFLLWYDEGEERNRGNFPPRFSGRQFPNYSSELNVNALELEDSALYLCASSLGGGYNEQFFGPGTRLTVL.